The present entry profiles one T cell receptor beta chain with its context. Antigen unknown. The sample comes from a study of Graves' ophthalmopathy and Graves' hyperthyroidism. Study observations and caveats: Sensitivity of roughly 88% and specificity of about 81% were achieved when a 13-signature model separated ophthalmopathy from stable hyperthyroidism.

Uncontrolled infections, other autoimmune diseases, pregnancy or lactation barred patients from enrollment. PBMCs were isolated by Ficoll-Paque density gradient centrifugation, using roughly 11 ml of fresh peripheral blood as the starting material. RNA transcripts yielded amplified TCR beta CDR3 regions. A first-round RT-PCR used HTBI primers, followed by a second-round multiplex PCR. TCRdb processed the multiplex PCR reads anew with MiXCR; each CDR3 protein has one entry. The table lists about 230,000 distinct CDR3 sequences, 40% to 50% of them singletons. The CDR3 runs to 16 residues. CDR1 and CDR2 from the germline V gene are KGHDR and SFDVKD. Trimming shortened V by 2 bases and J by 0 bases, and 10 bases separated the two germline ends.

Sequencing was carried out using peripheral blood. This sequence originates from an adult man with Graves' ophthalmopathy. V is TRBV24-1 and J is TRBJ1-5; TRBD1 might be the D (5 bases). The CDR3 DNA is TGTGCCACCAGTGATTCGGGGCAAAATAGCAATCAGCCCCAGCATTTT. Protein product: CATSDSGQNSNQPQHF.